This section outlines one T cell receptor (beta chain) sequence together with its context. This receptor's antigen is unknown. The sample holds no much larger clone one base away, and base qualities are not on file. The protocol used for the library was the immunoSEQ multiplex PCR assay. For the multiplex PCR, a mixture combining 60 forward primers for TCR Vbeta segments and 13 reverse primers for TCR Jbeta segments was used. Amplification of the CDR3 region of rearranged TCR beta genes was performed with a multiplex PCR assay on genomic DNA. Amplified TCR beta libraries were sequenced as 87-base-pair reads on the Illumina HiSeq System. The authors' analysis ran thus. A later analysis tallied tens of millions of unique TCR beta chains across the 700 or so repertoires, and around 10 million of those chains were shared by two or more donors. A nearest-neighbor algorithm error-corrected the raw reads and collapsed the reads into unique sequences, merging closely related sequences to remove PCR and sequencing errors. To assign V, D and J gene segments, CDR3 sequences were aligned to IMGT reference sequences. For a sequence to be retained, at least a six-nucleotide match to both a V gene segment and a J gene segment was required. A rearrangement counted as productive if the CDR3 had no stop codons and remained in frame with V and J, and every other rearrangement counted as non-productive. Following IMGT convention, CDR3 was defined as the stretch from the second conserved V-encoded cysteine up to the conserved J-encoded phenylalanine. The earlier analysis of about 500 of the donors excluded sequences that lacked an unambiguous match to a single V gene segment. In an earlier analysis of around 600 of the donors, V segments were called functional above 56.7% productive rearrangements and were called segregating when the between-donor standard deviation exceeded 5%. To diagnose cytomegalovirus status from the catalog of TCR beta chain sequences, a statistical classification framework was built. In a later analysis, V and J genes were assigned by comparing TCR nucleotide sequences against IMGT/GENE-DB human TR gene sequences. In a later analysis, CDR3 sequences and most-parsimonious VDJ recombination scenarios were assigned using the TCRdist pipeline. In a later analysis, each TCR beta chain was defined by its CDR3 amino acid sequence together with its V-gene family, and reads without a unique V-gene family were excluded. In a later analysis, fewer than 600 highly shared, low-generation-probability nucleotide sequences were removed to address suspected cross-contamination and a sequencing artifact. In a later analysis, a clonal expansion index was calculated for each public chain from normalized within-repertoire ranks of inferred template counts. In a later analysis, generation probabilities were computed using a VDJ recombination model fitted to out-of-frame rearrangements, and the results were checked against IGoR. In a later analysis, hypergeometric tests were used to score TCR-TCR, TCR-HLA and TCR-CMV co-occurrence, with a repertoire-size bias correction applied to TCR pairs. False discovery rates were estimated in a later analysis by permuting HLA or CMV assignments 20 times. A later analysis grouped co-occurring TCRs with DBSCAN, adding TCRdist sequence similarity when clustering within HLA-allele-positive subsets. Repertoires with fewer than 30,000 or more than 120,000 public chains, plus five repertoires with anomalous nucleotide sharing, were excluded from co-occurrence clustering. TCRdb holds this immuneACCESS table with in-frame rearrangements only. Some clones are missing; in checked studies, unresolved V genes explain under half, and the rest has no known cause. That table gives V, J and clone size, and the DNA gave D and trimming. This sample comprises around 200,000 clones, 70% to 80% of them detected only once. Together, the top ten hold less than 3.5% of the sample.

The cohort was made up of 500 to 850 healthy bone marrow donors. All cohort members were sampled while nominally healthy, although unrecorded immune exposures were likely present. The donor was CMV seropositive and belonged to the group of 270 or so seropositive cohort members. A peripheral blood sample was provided by each donor, and peripheral blood mononuclear cells were used for TCR beta sequencing. The Qiagen DNeasy Blood Extraction Kit was used to extract genomic DNA from the blood cell samples. This sample was taken from a study of cytomegalovirus exposure and HLA in healthy donors (TCRdb year 2017). Broadly, across the study: An earlier analysis of approximately 640 of the donors reported roughly 270 Gb of sequence data and approximately 110 million unique TCR beta sequences from roughly 200 million T cells. In a later genetic analysis, genome-wide SNP genotypes for 398 of the 666 donors were used, and that subset was treated as a discovery cohort. The study was designed to test whether signatures of past pathogen exposure could be identified by cataloging public T cell receptors. An early release covering 500 to 750 HLA-typed donors comprised about 300 gigabases of sequencing data and 85 million to 100 million unique TCR sequences. Five DR-DQ haplotypes were treated as single units for association and clustering because of strong linkage in the cohort. HLA typing covered class I and class II loci at four-digit resolution. An earlier analysis of fewer than 750 of the donors used high-throughput TCR beta sequencing to judge whether each TCR beta V gene segment behaved as functional or pseudogenic. Along with the roughly 700-subject first cohort, a separate validation cohort of about 110 different subjects was used. Alongside the repertoire data, information on donor age, sex, ethnicity and CMV serostatus was compiled. All discovery cohort repertoires had been generated using a single sequencing platform. Rather than using new phenotypic data, the later analysis identified candidate immune exposures from TCR beta sequences and from how often those sequences occurred across donors. To predict cytomegalovirus infection status, the study brought together high-throughput TCR immunosequencing, statistical association of individual TCRs with disease status, and machine learning. Across around 400 genotyped donors of the cohort, an average of roughly 250,000 unique TCR beta nucleotide sequences per donor were sequenced, and 15% to 20% of those sequences were non-productive. Among the roughly 430 genotyped donors, around 81% belonged to the genetic ancestry cluster associated with self-reported Caucasian donors. Typing coverage differed by locus: A, B, C, DRB1 and DQB1 were typed in about 620-640 donors, DQA1 in approximately 520, DPA1 in 600 to 610, and DPB1 in approximately 450. The study used immunosequencing to profile the T cell repertoires of around 600 subjects and linked those repertoires to cytomegalovirus serostatus. A later analysis re-examined previously published TCR beta repertoires from more than 600 donors and added high-resolution HLA genotyping to investigate patterns of TCR occurrence. Study-wide findings and limitations: In vitro tests confirmed that a few of the cytomegalovirus-associated TCR beta chains recognize cytomegalovirus antigens. A group of highly shared sequence variants was considered likely to be a technical artifact of the sequencing pipeline. In a later analysis, several top co-occurrence clusters were reported to appear linked to parvovirus B19, influenza, CMV and Epstein-Barr virus. Because the 87-base-pair reads could not distinguish some IMGT-functional V segments, including TRBV6-2 and TRBV6-3, those segments were excluded. The earlier analysis of approximately 590 of the donors excluded some 15 rarely observed V segments, including chromosome 9 orphons, because counts were too low. In both the original and validation cohorts, the classifier was reported to diagnose cytomegalovirus status with high specificity and sensitivity. Strong co-occurrence of HLA alleles, especially DR and DQ, made assigning TCR associations to individual alleles difficult. CMV serostatus was the only immune exposure information available for the cohort. An earlier analysis of around 540 of the donors showed that most TCR beta V segments appeared in productive rearrangements either about 87% or about 30% of the time, which broadly matched IMGT annotations. Most TCR sequences were observed very rarely across donors, whereas some public TCRs were present in many individuals. This cohort had only TCR beta chains sequenced, and the lack of alpha or paired-chain data limited which features could be detected. A later analysis associated about 18,000 TCR beta sequences with specific HLA alleles at a false discovery rate of 0.05. The study gave a list of 150 to 200 TCR beta chains associated with cytomegalovirus. Because HLA typing was missing for some donors at each locus, association tests included only the typed subset. According to a later analysis, TCR association rates differed among HLA loci, with DRB1 alleles showing the most associated TCRs and HLA-C alleles showing the fewest. Presence/absence analyses assumed roughly uniform sequencing depth across donors, an assumption that may not hold. An association between a missense DCLRE1C variant and V-gene and J-gene trimming of TCR beta chains was found in a later genetic analysis and replicated in an independent cohort. According to the authors, the approach could potentially be generalized to other disease states and immunological phenotypes. In a later analysis, HLA-associated TCR beta chains showed more clonal expansion and lower generation probabilities than non-associated chains that were equally common. Most CMV-associated TCR beta chains appeared to be HLA-restricted in a later analysis, and the HLA associations seemed to be driven largely by CMV exposure. Correlated functional status among segregating V segments might be attributable to linkage disequilibrium, but an unknown experimental factor could not be ruled out. A further reported finding was that TCR beta sequences accurately predicted the HLA-A and HLA-B alleles for most subjects in the first cohort. A later genetic analysis reported fewer N-insertions in productive TCRs among donors in an Asian-associated ancestry cluster than the roughly 720-donor mean.

The germline V gene (reference sequence) supplies CDR1 GTSNPN and CDR2 SVGIG. V lost 1 base and J lost 6 bases, and the count of bases not matched to a germline gene is 9. Including the terminal cysteine and phenylalanine, the CDR3 comprises 15 residues. Only the CDR3 part of the read is kept: 45 bases, read in frame from the first base. This chain is built from TRBV30 and TRBJ2-7, with 10 junctional bases fitting TRBD2. This TCR came from a woman aged 60-75 years in good health and CMV-seropositive. Sequenced: PBMCs. The CDR3 amino acid sequence is: CAWSARLAGVPEQYF. The DNA reads TGTGCCTGGAGTGCCCGCCTAGCGGGAGTCCCCGAGCAGTACTTC. With the rest looked up from the reference TRBV30 and TRBJ2-7 genes rather than sequenced, the full variable domain is SQTIHQWPATLVQPVGSPLSLECTVEGTSNPNLYWYRQAAGRGLQLLFYSVGIGQISSEVPQNLSASRPQDRQFILSSKKLLLSDSGFYLCAWSARLAGVPEQYFGPGTRLTVT.